Listed below are T cell receptor beta chains from one sample, sequenced in a study of cytomegalovirus exposure and HLA in healthy donors. The protocol was immunoSEQ multiplex PCR, while the TCRdb copy is restricted to in-frame clones and leaves out a portion. Among about 110,000 clones listed, around four fifths were seen once. Sequencing was carried out using PBMCs. The source of these receptors is a young man in good health and CMV-seronegative. Each CDR3 is given with its conserved first and last residue. Fields, in order: V gene, J gene, clone size, D gene, CDR3 DNA, CDR3 protein. A D gene is named only where the DNA matches it firmly. A row's size may be missing; if present it is once, few, many or a size class.

V gene: TRBV27; J gene: TRBJ2-2; clone size: .; D gene: TRBD2; CDR3 DNA: TGTGCCAGCAGTTTTGTAGCGGGAGGGATGGGGGAGCTGTTTTTT; CDR3 protein: CASSFVAGGMGELFF
V gene: TRBV18; J gene: TRBJ2-7; clone size: .; D gene: TRBD2; CDR3 DNA: TGTGCCAGCTCACCGGGAACGGGACTAGCCTACGAGCAGTACTTC; CDR3 protein: CASSPGTGLAYEQYF
V gene: TRBV7-2; J gene: TRBJ1-2; clone size: .; D gene: .; CDR3 DNA: TGTGCCAGCAGCCCCCGGGTGGGACTGCCGTCTTATGGCTACACCTTC; CDR3 protein: CASSPRVGLPSYGYTF
V gene: TRBV7-7; J gene: TRBJ1-2; clone size: .; D gene: TRBD1; CDR3 DNA: TGTGCCAGCAGCTTACCGGGACAGGGGATAACTAACTATGGCTACACCTTC; CDR3 protein: CASSLPGQGITNYGYTF
V gene: TRBV12-1; J gene: TRBJ2-3; clone size: few; D gene: .; CDR3 DNA: TGTGCCAGCAGCTTCACCGGGACTCATCTCGGGACAGATACGCAGTATTTT; CDR3 protein: CASSFTGTHLGTDTQYF
V gene: TRBV5-1; J gene: TRBJ2-3; clone size: .; D gene: TRBD2; CDR3 DNA: TGCGCCAGCAGCTTGTCACCGGGACTAGCGGACACAGATACGCAGTATTTT; CDR3 protein: CASSLSPGLADTDTQYF
V gene: TRBV7-9; J gene: TRBJ2-7; clone size: .; D gene: .; CDR3 DNA: TGTTCCAGCAGCTTTTCCGAGTACGAGCAGTACTTC; CDR3 protein: CSSSFSEYEQYF
V gene: TRBV30; J gene: TRBJ1-4; clone size: once; D gene: TRBD1; CDR3 DNA: TGTGCCTGGAGTAAAGATAGGACAGGGGGTACTAATGAAAAACTGTTTTTT; CDR3 protein: CAWSKDRTGGTNEKLFF
V gene: TRBV2; J gene: TRBJ2-5; clone size: .; D gene: .; CDR3 DNA: TGTGCCAGCGCATCCCAGGGCGGCGGAGAGACCCAGTACTTC; CDR3 protein: CASASQGGGETQYF
V gene: TRBV10-3; J gene: TRBJ1-6; clone size: few; D gene: TRBD1; CDR3 DNA: TGTGCCATCAGTGAGTCTAGGGGGCCTAATTCACCCCTCCACTTT; CDR3 protein: CAISESRGPNSPLHF
V gene: TRBV18; J gene: TRBJ2-6; clone size: .; D gene: TRBD1; CDR3 DNA: TGTGCCAGCTCACTAACGGGACAGACCCCAAACTCTGGGGCCAACGTCCTGACTTTC; CDR3 protein: CASSLTGQTPNSGANVLTF
V gene: TRBV21-1; J gene: TRBJ2-7; clone size: .; D gene: .; CDR3 DNA: TGTGCCAGCAGCAAGATTACGGGACAGAACTCCTACGAGCAGTACTTC; CDR3 protein: CASSKITGQNSYEQYF
V gene: TRBV28; J gene: TRBJ2-2; clone size: .; D gene: .; CDR3 DNA: TGTGCCAGCAGTCAGGACACCCTAGTCGGGGAGCTGTTTTTT; CDR3 protein: CASSQDTLVGELFF
V gene: TRBV4-1; J gene: TRBJ1-2; clone size: few; D gene: TRBD1; CDR3 DNA: TGCGCCAGCAGCCAAGGTATTATGGGGACAGGGAACGGCTACACCTTC; CDR3 protein: CASSQGIMGTGNGYTF
V gene: TRBV6-6; J gene: TRBJ1-1; clone size: .; D gene: TRBD1; CDR3 DNA: TGTGCCAGCAGCGACGCCGATAGGGGGCCTACTGAAGCTTTCTTT; CDR3 protein: CASSDADRGPTEAFF
V gene: TRBV4-1; J gene: TRBJ2-1; clone size: few; D gene: .; CDR3 DNA: TGCGCCAGCAGCTCCCTAACGGGGAATGAGCAGTTCTTC; CDR3 protein: CASSSLTGNEQFF
V gene: TRBV27; J gene: TRBJ2-1; clone size: .; D gene: .; CDR3 DNA: TGTGCCAGCAGTTCCCTGTTCGATGAGCAGTTCTTC; CDR3 protein: CASSSLFDEQFF